The 4 T cell receptor beta chains below were found in one sample sequenced in a study of T cells in Graves' hyperthyroidism and ophthalmopathy. The investigators amplified TCR beta CDR3 regions from RNA transcripts. Initially, a first-round RT-PCR of the TCR CDR3 employed the HTBI primer set. TCRdb redid the calling of the multiplex PCR reads with MiXCR, one entry per CDR3 protein. The repertoire consists of 310,000 or so distinct CDR3 sequences, with about 15% occurring once and the leading ten covering less than 70%. The specimen sequenced was blood. The receptors here all came from a woman aged 55-75 years with Graves' ophthalmopathy.

This clonotype was observed many times. The chain uses TRBV7-9 and TRBJ2-7, with D maybe TRBD2 (6 bases). The V gene lost 7 bases and the J gene lost 2 bases, with 24 bases spanning the gap. The CDR3 spans 17 residues. The germline V gene has CDR1 SEHNR and CDR2 FQNEAQ (reference sequence). The CDR3 is CASTTYDSGGPTYEQYF. For the CDR3, the DNA is TGTGCCAGCACGACTTACGATAGCGGAGGCCCCACCTACGAGCAGTACTTC.

This chain uses TRBV11-3 with TRBJ2-1; TRBD1 matches 8 bases. This CDR3 contains 15 residues. Germline values: CDR1 SGHNT, CDR2 YENEEA. With 4 bases clipped from V and 3 bases from J, the junction kept 5 bases outside the gene matches. CDR3 in amino acids: CASSSGQGRYNEQFF. In DNA form, the CDR3 reads TGTGCCAGCAGCTCAGGACAGGGACGCTACAATGAGCAGTTCTTC.

This clonotype was recorded a few times. The chain is built from TRBV6-1 and TRBJ2-3; tentatively, D is TRBD1 (5 bases). Germline lookup yields CDR1 MNHNS and CDR2 SASEGT. The V and J ends lost 6 bases and 3 bases respectively, with 16 bases between them. The CDR3 loop spans 15 amino acids. This CDR3 reads CASRETGVITDTQYF. CDR3 nucleotide sequence: TGTGCCAGCAGAGAAACAGGTGTCATAACAGATACGCAGTATTTT.

This clonotype was picked up many times. The rearrangement joins TRBV28 to TRBJ1-2; no definite D call. Trimming took off 6 bases at V and 0 bases at J, with 14 bases between the two ends. Germline V gene sequence: CDR1 MDHEN, CDR2 SYDVKM. This CDR3 is built from 15 residues. This chain's CDR3 is CASRRVRQANYGYTF. CDR3 nucleotide sequence: TGTGCCAGCAGGCGGGTTCGACAAGCTAACTATGGCTACACCTTC.